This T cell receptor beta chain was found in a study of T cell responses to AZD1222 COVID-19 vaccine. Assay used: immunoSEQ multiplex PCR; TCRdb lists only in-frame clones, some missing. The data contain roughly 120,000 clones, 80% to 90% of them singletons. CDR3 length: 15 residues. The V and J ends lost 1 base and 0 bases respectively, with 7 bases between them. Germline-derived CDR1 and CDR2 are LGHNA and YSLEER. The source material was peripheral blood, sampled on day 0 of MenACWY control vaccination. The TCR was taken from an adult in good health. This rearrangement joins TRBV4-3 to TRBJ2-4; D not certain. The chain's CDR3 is CASSQAMLAKNIQYF. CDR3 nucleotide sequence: TGCGCCAGCAGCCAAGCAATGTTAGCCAAAAACATTCAGTACTTC.